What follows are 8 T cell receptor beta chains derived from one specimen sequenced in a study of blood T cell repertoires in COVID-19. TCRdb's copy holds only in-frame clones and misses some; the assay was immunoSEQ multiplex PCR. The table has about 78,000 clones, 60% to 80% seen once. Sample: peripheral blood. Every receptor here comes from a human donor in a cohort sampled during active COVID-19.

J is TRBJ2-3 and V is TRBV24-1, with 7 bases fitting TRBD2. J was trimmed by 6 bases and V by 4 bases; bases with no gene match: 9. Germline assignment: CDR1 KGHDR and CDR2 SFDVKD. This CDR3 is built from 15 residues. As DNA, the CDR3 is TGTGCCACCAGTGACCCGGGGAGGGGAGCGGATACGCAGTATTTT. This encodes CATSDPGRGADTQYF.

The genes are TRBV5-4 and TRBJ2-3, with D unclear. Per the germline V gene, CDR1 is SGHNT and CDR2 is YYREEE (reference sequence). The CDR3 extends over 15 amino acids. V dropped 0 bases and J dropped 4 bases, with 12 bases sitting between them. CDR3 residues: CASSLGLLDADTQYF. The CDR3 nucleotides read TGTGCCAGCAGCTTGGGACTCCTAGACGCAGATACGCAGTATTTT.

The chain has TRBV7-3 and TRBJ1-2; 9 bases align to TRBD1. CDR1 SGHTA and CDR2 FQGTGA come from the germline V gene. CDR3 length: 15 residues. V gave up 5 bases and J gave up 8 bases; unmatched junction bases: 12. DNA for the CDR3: TGTGCCAGCAGCCCCGGGACAGGGTCTACTCGCGGCTACACCTTC. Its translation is CASSPGTGSTRGYTF.

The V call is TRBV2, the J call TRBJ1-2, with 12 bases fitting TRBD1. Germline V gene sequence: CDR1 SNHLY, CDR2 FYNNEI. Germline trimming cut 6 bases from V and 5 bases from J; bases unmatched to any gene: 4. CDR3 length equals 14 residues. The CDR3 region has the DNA TGTGCCAGCAGGGGACAGGGGGCTGGGTATGGCTACACCTTC. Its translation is CASRGQGAGYGYTF. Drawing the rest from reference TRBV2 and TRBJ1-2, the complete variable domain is EPEVTQTPSHQVTQMGQEVILRCVPISNHLYFYWYRQILGQKVEFLVSFYNNEISEKSEIFDDQFSVERPDGSNFTLKIRSTKLEDSAMYFCASRGQGAGYGYTFGSGTRLTVV.

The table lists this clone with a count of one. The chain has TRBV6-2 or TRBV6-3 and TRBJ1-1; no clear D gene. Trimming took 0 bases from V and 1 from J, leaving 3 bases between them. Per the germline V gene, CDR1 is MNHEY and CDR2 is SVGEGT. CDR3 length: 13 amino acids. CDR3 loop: CASSYSANTEAFF. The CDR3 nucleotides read TGTGCCAGCAGTTACTCAGCGAACACTGAAGCTTTCTTT.

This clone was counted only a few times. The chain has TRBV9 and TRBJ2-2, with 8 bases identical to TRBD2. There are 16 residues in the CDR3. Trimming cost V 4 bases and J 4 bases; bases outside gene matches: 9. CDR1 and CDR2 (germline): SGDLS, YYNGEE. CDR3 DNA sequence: TGTGCCAGCAGCCCTAAGGGCACTAGCGGCACCGGGGAGCTGTTTTTT. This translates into CASSPKGTSGTGELFF.

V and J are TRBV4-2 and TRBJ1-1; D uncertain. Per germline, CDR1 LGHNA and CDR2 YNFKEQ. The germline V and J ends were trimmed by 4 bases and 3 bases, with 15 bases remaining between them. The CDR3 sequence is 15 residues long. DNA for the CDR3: TGTGCCAGCAGCCCCGGGGTGCGGAGGGACACTGAAGCTTTCTTT. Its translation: CASSPGVRRDTEAFF.

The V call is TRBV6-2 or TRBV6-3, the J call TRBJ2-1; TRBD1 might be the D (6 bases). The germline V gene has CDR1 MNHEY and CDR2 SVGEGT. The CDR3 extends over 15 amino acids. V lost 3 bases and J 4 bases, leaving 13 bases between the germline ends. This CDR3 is CASSYGGQIYNEQFF. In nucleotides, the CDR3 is TGTGCCAGCAGTTATGGGGGACAAATATACAATGAGCAGTTCTTC.